This T cell receptor beta chain was obtained from a study of T cell repertoires in cytomegalovirus infection. Of note for this clonotype: Antigen specificity is unknown.

Each CDR3 protein is one row after TCRdb ran MiXCR on the reads. The sample has approximately 500,000 distinct CDR3 sequences, more than 30% seen once. The source of this sequence is a human donor in good health (CMV status not recorded). Some clones in this sample may be carry-over from other donors' samples. The material was cultured PBMCs, obtained from culture after CMV antigen stimulation.

DNA of the CDR3: TGTGCCAGCAGCCCCGACGGGACAGTTAACTATGGCTACACCTTC. Translation: CASSPDGTVNYGYTF. This chain joins TRBV7-6 and TRBJ1-2, with 7 bases lining up with TRBD1. Trimming cost V 5 bases and J 1 base; bases outside gene matches: 7. CDR1 and CDR2 from the germline V gene are SGHVS and FNYEAQ. The CDR3 runs 15 residues.